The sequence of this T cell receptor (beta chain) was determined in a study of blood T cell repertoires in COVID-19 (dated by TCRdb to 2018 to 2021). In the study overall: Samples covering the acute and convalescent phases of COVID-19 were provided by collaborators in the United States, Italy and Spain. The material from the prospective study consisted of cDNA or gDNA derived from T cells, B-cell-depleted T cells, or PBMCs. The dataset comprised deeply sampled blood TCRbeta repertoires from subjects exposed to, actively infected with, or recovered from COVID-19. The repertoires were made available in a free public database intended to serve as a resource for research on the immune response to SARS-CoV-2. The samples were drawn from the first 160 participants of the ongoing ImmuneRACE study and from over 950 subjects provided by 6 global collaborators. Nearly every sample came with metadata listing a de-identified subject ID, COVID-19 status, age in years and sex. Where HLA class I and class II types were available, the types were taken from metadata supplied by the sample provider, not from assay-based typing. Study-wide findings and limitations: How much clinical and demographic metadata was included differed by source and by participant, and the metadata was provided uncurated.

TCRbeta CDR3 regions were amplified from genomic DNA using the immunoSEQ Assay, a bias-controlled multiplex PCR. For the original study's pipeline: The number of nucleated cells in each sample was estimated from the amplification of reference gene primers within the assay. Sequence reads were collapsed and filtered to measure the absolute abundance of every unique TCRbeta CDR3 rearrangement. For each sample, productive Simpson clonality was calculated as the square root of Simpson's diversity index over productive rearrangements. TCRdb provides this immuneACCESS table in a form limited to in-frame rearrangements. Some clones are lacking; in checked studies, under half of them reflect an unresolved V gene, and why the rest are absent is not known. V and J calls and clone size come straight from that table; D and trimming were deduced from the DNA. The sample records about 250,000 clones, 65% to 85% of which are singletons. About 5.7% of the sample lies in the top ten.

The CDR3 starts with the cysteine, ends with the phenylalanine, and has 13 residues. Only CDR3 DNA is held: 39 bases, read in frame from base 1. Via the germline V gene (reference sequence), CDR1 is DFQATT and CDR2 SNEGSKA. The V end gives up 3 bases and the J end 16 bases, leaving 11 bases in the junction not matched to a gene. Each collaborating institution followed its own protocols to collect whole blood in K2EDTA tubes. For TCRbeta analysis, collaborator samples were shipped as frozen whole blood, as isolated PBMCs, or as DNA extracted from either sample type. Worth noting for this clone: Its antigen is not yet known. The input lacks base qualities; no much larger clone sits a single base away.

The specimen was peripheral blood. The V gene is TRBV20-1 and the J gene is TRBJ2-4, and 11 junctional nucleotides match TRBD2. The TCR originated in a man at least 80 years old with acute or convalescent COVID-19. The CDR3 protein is CSASAFLAGGIYF. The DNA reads TGCAGTGCTAGTGCCTTCCTAGCGGGGGGTATATACTTC.